This TCR beta chain was observed in a study of cytomegalovirus exposure and HLA in healthy donors. Whole-study findings and limits: Among TCR beta chains, those listed as cytomegalovirus-associated numbered some 170. Usually a TCR sequence was rare, but some public TCRs were found in many donors.

The CDR3 runs 19 residues. From the 120-subject validation cohort, which was separate from the roughly 710-subject first cohort, the donors were drawn. Here immunoSEQ multiplex PCR was the method, and the copy in TCRdb shows in-frame clones only, minus some. The data hold about 64,000 clones, with roughly 96% observed a single time. With regard to this clone: The antigen remains undetermined.

This clonotype was sampled from a woman aged 18-29 years in good health and CMV-seropositive. Sequencing was performed on PBMCs. The V and J genes are TRBV21-1 and TRBJ2-2; the table names TRBD2, a call not compared with the DNA. TRBV21-1 is flagged as a pseudogene. The chain's CDR3 is CASSKKGLESGRSAGELFF. CDR3 coding DNA: TGTGCCAGCAGCAAAAAAGGTTTGGAAAGCGGGAGGTCGGCCGGGGAGCTGTTTTTT.